A selection of T cell receptor beta chains follows, all from one sample in a study of molecular identifiers for immune sequencing clone quantification. TCRdb redid the calling of the PCR reads with MiXCR, one entry per CDR3 protein. The sample contains approximately 90,000 distinct CDR3 sequences, about 21% of which appear only once. Source material: naive CD8+ T cells from blood, with Jurkat cell RNA spiked in. The receptors were gathered from a human donor in good health. Some libraries in this study had Jurkat cell RNA spiked in. The CDR3 runs from the conserved cysteine through the conserved F or W. A D gene is named only where the DNA matches it firmly. The listing skips clone size in some rows; elsewhere it reads once, few, many or a size class.

TGTGCCAGCAGCTTAACGTCCGGACTCACCGGCACAGATACGCAGTATTTT | CASSLTSGLTGTDTQYF | TRBJ2-3 | . | TRBV7-2 | many
TGTGCCAGCAGTTGGGGACAGGTCTCTGGGGCCAACGTCCTGACTTTC | CASSWGQVSGANVLTF | TRBJ2-6 | TRBD1 | TRBV12-3/TRBV12-4 | many
TGTGCCAGCAGCTCCCCGACGGCGAACATTCAGTACTTC | CASSSPTANIQYF | TRBJ2-4 | . | TRBV7-9 | .
TGTGCCAGCACCGGACCCAACTTTGGTTCTGGGGCCAACGTCCTGACTTTC | CASTGPNFGSGANVLTF | TRBJ2-6 | . | TRBV11-2 | many
TGCGCCAGCAGCCGGGACTGGGGGTTTCTAAGTGACGAGCAGTACTTC | CASSRDWGFLSDEQYF | TRBJ2-7 | . | TRBV5-1 | .
TGTGCCAGCAGTTATCCCCTAGCGGGAGTAAACCAAGAGACCCAGTACTTC | CASSYPLAGVNQETQYF | TRBJ2-5 | TRBD2 | TRBV6-2/TRBV6-3 | few
TGTGCCAGCAGTTTATCACAGGGGTATAGCAATCAGCCCCAGCATTTT | CASSLSQGYSNQPQHF | TRBJ1-5 | TRBD1 | TRBV28 | few
TGTGCCAGCAGTGGCCCGGGGGGTACCTACGAGCAGTACTTC | CASSGPGGTYEQYF | TRBJ2-7 | TRBD2 | TRBV6-1 | few
TGTGCCAGTTCTGGGGCCAACGTCCTGACTTTC | CASSGANVLTF | TRBJ2-6 | . | TRBV19 | many
TGTGCCAGCGGCGCCCCACGACACCCCCAGAGCACAGATACGCAGTATTTT | CASGAPRHPQSTDTQYF | TRBJ2-3 | . | TRBV9 | .
TGTGCCAGCGGCCAGGGGGCGGGTCAGCCCCAGCATTTT | CASGQGAGQPQHF | TRBJ1-5 | TRBD1 | TRBV27 | .
TGTGCCAGCGGCTCCCGGGACCAATCCTCCTACGAGCAGTACTTC | CASGSRDQSSYEQYF | TRBJ2-7 | . | TRBV7-9 | .
TGCGCCAGCAGCCAAGAACGGTACTACTCTGGAAACACCATATATTTT | CASSQERYYSGNTIYF | TRBJ1-3 | . | TRBV4-3 | few
TGCAGCGTTGAGAGGACAGGCGAAGAAGCTTTCTTT | CSVERTGEEAFF | TRBJ1-1 | TRBD1 | TRBV29-1 | many
TGCGCCAGCAGCCAGGTACAGGGTTCCTACAATGAGCAGTTCTTC | CASSQVQGSYNEQFF | TRBJ2-1 | . | TRBV4-1 | many
TGTGCCAGCAGCCAAGAGGGCCGGAGCACAGATACGCAGTATTTT | CASSQEGRSTDTQYF | TRBJ2-3 | . | TRBV3-2 | few